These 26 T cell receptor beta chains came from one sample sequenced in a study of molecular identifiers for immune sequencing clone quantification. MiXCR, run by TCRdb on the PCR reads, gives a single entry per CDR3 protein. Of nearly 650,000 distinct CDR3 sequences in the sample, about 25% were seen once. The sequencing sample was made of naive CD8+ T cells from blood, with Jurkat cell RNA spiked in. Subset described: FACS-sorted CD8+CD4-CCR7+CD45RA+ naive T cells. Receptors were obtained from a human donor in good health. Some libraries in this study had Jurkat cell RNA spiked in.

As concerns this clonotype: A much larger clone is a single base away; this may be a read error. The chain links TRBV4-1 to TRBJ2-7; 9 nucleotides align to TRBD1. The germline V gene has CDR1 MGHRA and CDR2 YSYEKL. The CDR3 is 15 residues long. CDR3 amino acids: CASSQGQGRSYVQYF. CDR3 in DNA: TGCGCCAGCAGCCAGGGACAGGGCCGCTCCTACGTGCAGTACTTC.

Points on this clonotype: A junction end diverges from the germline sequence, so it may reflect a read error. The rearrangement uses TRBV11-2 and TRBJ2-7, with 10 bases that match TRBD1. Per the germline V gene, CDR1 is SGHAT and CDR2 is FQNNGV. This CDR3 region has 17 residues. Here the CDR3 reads CASSVDGTVGTGDEQYF. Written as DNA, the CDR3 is TGTGCCAGCAGCGTAGATGGTACGGTGGGGACAGGGGACGAGCAGTACTTC.

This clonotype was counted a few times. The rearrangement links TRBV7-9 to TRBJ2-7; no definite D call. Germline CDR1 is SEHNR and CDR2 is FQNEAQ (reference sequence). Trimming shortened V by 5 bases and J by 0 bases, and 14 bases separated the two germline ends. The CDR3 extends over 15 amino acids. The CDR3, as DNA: TGTGCCAGCAGCCCCGGGCCAGTCAGCTCCTACGAGCAGTACTTC. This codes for CASSPGPVSSYEQYF.

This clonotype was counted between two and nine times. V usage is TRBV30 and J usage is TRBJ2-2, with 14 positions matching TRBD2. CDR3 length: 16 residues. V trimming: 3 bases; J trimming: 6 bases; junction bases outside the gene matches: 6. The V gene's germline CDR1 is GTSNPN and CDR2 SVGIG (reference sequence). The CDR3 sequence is CAWRGTSGSGSGELFF. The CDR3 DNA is TGTGCCTGGAGGGGGACTAGCGGGAGTGGGTCCGGGGAGCTGTTTTTT.

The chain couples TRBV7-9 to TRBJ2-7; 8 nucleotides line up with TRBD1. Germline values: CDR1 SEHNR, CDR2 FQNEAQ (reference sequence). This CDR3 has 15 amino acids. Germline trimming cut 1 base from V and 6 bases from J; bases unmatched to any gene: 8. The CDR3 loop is CASSLVQGAPREQYF. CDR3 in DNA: TGTGCCAGCAGCTTAGTGCAGGGGGCGCCCCGCGAGCAGTACTTC.

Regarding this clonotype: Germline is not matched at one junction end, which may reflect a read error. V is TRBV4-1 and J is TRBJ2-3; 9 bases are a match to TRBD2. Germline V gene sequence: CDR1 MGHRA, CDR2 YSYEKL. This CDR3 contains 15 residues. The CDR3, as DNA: TGCGCCAGCAGTCCTACTAGCGGGCTGGGGGATACGCGGTATTTT. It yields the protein CASSPTSGLGDTRYF.

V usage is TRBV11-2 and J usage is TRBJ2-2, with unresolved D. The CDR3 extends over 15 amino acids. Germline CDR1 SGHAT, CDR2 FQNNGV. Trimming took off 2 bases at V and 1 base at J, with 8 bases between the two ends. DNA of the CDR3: TGTGCCAGCAGCTTATACAGACTGAACACCGGGGAGCTGTTTTTT. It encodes CASSLYRLNTGELFF.

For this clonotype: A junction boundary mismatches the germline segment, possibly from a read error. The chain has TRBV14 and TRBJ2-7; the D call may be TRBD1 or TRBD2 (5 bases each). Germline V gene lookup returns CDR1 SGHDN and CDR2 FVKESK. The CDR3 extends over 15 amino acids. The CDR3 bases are TGTGCCAGCGGCCAAGGCCCCAATCGGGGCGCCGAGCAGTACTTC. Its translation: CASGQGPNRGAEQYF.

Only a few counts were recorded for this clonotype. The CDR3 coding sequence is TGTGCCAGCAGCTTGCGCGGGTACAGGGACGATTTTGGAGAGACCCAGTACTTC. The encoded protein is CASSLRGYRDDFGETQYF. This chain links TRBV5-8 with TRBJ2-5; tentatively, D is TRBD1 (6 bases). This CDR3 comprises 18 residues. The germline CDR1 and CDR2 sequences are SGHTS and YDEGEE. The V and J ends lost 1 base and 4 bases respectively, with 23 bases between them.

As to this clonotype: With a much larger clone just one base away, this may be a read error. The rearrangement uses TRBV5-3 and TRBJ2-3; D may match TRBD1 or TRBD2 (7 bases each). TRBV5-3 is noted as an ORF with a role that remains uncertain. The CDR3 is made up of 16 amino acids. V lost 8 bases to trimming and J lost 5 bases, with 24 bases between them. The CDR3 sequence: CASKGMGRGPGDTQYF. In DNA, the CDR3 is TGTGCCAGCAAGGGGATGGGGAGGGGGCCCGGAGATACGCAGTATTTT.

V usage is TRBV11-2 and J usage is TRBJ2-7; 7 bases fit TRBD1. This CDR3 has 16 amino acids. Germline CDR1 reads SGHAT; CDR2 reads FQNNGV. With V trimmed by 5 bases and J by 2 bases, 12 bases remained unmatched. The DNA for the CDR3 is TGTGCCAGCAGCACGTACCGGGACAGTGATACCTACGAGCAGTACTTC. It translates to CASSTYRDSDTYEQYF.

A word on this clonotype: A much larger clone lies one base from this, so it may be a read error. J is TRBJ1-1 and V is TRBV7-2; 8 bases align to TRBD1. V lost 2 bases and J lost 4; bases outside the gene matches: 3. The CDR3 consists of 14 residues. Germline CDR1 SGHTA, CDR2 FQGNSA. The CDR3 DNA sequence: TGTGCCAGCAGCTTATGGGACAGGAGCACTGAAGCTTTCTTT. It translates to CASSLWDRSTEAFF. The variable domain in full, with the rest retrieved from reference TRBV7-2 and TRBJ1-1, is GAGVSQSPSNKVTEKGKDVELRCDPISGHTALYWYRQSLGQGLEFLIYFQGNSAPDKSGLPSDRFSAERTGGSVSTLTIQRTQQEDSAVYLCASSLWDRSTEAFFGQGTRLTVV.

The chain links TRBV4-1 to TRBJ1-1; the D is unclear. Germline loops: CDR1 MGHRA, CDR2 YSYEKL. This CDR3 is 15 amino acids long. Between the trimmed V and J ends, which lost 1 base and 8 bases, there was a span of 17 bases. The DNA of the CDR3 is TGCGCCAGCAGCCAAGTTCCCCAGGTGGAGGCGGAAGCTTTCTTT. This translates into CASSQVPQVEAEAFF.

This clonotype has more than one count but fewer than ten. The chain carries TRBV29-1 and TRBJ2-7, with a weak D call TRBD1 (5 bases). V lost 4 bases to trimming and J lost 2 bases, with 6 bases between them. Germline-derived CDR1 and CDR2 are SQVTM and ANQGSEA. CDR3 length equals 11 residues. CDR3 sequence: CSVATAYEQYF. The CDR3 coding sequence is TGCAGCGTTGCGACAGCCTACGAGCAGTACTTC.

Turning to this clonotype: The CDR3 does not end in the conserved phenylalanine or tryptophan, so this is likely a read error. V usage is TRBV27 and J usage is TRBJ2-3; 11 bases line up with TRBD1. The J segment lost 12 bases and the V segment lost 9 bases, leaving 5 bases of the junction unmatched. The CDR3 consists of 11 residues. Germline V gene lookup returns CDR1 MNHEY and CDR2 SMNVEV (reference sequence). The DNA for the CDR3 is TGTGCCAGTGGACAGGGGGCCTCTCAGTATTAT. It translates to CASGQGASQYY.

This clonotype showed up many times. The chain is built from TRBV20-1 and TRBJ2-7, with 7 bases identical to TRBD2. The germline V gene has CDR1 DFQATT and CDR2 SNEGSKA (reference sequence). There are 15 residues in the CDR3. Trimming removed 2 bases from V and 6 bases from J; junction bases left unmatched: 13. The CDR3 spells CSARSLAVASREQYF. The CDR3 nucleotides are TGCAGTGCTAGAAGTCTAGCGGTTGCGTCGCGCGAGCAGTACTTC.

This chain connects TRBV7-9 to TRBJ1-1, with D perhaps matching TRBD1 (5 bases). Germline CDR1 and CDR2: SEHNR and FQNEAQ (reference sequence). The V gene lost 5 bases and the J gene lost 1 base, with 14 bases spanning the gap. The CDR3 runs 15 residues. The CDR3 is CASSPPSRENTEAFF. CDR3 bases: TGTGCCAGCAGCCCCCCAAGCAGGGAGAACACTGAAGCTTTCTTT. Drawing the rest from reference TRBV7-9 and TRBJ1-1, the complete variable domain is DTGVSQNPRHKITKRGQNVTFRCDPISEHNRLYWYRQTLGQGPEFLTYFQNEAQLEKSRLLSDRFSAERPKGSFSTLEIQRTEQGDSAMYLCASSPPSRENTEAFFGQGTRLTVV.

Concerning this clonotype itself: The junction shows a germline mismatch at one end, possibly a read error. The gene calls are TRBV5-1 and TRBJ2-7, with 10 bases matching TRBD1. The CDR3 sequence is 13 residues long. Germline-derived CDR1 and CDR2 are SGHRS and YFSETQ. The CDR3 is CASSVGQGYVQYF. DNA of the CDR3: TGCGCCAGCAGCGTGGGACAGGGGTACGTGCAGTACTTC.

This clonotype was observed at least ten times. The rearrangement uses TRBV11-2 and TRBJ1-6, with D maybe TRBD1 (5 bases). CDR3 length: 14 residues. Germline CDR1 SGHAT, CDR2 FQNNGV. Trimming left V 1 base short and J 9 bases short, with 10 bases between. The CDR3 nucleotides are TGTGCCAGCAGCTTAGGGGGGAGGGCTTCACCCCTCCACTTT. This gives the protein CASSLGGRASPLHF.

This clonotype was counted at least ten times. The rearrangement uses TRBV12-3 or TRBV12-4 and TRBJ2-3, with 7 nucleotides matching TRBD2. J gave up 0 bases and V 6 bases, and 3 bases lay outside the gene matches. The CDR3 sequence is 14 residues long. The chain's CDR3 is CASRRAGSTDTQYF. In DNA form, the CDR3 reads TGTGCCAGCAGGCGAGCGGGAAGCACAGATACGCAGTATTTT.

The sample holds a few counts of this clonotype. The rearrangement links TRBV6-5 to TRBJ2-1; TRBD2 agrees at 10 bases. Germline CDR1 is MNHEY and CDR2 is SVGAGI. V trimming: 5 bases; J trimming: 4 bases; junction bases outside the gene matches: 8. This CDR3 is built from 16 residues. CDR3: CASSLLTSGLYNEQFF. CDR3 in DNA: TGTGCCAGCAGTCTGTTGACTAGCGGGCTTTACAATGAGCAGTTCTTC.

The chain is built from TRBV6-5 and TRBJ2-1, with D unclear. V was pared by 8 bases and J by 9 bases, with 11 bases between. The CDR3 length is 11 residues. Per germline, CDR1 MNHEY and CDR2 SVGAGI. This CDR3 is CASGVGGEQFF. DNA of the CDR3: TGTGCCAGCGGTGTGGGTGGTGAGCAGTTCTTC.

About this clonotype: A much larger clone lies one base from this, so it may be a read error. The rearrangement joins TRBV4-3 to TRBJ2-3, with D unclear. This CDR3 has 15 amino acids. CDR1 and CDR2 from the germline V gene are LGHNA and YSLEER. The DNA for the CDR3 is TGCGCCGGCAGCCAAGACAAGACTAGCACAGATACGCAGTATTTT. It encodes CAGSQDKTSTDTQYF.

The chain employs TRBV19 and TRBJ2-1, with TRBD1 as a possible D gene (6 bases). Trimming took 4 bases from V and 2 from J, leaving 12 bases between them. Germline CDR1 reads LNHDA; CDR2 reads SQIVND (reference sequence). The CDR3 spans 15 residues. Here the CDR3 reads CASSNREPTYNEQFF. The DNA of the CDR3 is TGTGCCAGTAGTAACAGGGAGCCTACCTACAATGAGCAGTTCTTC.

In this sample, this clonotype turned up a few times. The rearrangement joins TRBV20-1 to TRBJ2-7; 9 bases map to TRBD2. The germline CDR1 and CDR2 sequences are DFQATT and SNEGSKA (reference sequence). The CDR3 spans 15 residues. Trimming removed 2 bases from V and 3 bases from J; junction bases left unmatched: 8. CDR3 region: CSARTIAGEGYEQYF. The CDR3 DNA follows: TGCAGTGCTAGAACCATAGCGGGAGAGGGCTACGAGCAGTACTTC.

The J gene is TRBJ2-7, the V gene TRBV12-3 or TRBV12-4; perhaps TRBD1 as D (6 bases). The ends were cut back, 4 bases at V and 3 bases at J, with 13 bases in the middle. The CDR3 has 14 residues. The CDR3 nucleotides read TGTGCCAGCAGTTCACCCCCCAGGGGCTACGAGCAGTACTTC. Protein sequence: CASSSPPRGYEQYF.